This T cell receptor (beta chain) was identified in a study of blood T cell repertoires in COVID-19. About the research overall: Acute and convalescent COVID-19 specimens originated in the United States, Italy and Spain. The cDNA or gDNA used as material had been derived from T cells, B-cell-depleted T cells, or PBMCs.

In germline, CDR1 is LNHDA, CDR2 SQIVND (reference sequence). J was trimmed by 8 bases and V by 5 bases; bases with no gene match: 6. The CDR3 has 14 residues. In the source study's methods: Amplifying reference gene primers gave estimates of nucleated cell counts. TCRdb keeps only in-frame clones here, not all; method: immunoSEQ multiplex PCR. Clonal size and the V and J genes are those of that table, whereas D and trimming came from the DNA. The sample consists of approximately 210,000 clones, roughly nine tenths of them appearing once. The sequenced sample consisted of peripheral blood. This chain connects TRBV19 to TRBJ1-1, with TRBD1 matching over 12 bases. The receptor was derived from a woman aged 70-85 years with acute or convalescent COVID-19. The CDR3 sequence: CASSPRDRGPEAFF. In DNA form, the CDR3 reads TGTGCCAGTAGTCCTCGGGACAGGGGGCCGGAAGCTTTCTTT. The full variable domain, rest sourced from reference TRBV19 and TRBJ1-1, is DGGITQSPKYLFRKEGQNVTLSCEQNLNHDAMYWYRQDPGQGLRLIYYSQIVNDFQKGDIAEGYSVSREKKESFPLTVTSAQKNPTAFYLCASSPRDRGPEAFFGQGTRLTVV.